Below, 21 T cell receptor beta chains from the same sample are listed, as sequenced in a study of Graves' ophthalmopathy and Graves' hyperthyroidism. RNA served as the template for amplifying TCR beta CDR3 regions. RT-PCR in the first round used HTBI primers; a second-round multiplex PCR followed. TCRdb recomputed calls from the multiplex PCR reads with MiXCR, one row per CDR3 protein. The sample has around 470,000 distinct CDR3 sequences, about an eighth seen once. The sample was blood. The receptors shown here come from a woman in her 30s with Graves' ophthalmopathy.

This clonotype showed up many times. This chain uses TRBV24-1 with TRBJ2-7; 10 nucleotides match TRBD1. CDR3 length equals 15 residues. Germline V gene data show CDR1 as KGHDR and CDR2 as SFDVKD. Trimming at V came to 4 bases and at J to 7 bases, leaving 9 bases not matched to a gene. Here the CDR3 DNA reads TGTGCCACCAGTGAGGCCGGGACAGGGGCTGGGGAGCAGTACTTC. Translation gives CATSEAGTGAGEQYF.

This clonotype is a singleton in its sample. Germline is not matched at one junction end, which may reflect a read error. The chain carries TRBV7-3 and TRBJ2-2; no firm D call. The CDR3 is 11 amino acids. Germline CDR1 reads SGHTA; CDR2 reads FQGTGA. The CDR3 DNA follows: TGTGCCATCAGCCAGTCCGGGGAGCTGTTTTTT. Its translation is CAISQSGELFF.

The CDR3 nucleotides read TGTGCCAGCTCACCACTCGACAGAGGCGCTGAAGCTTTCTTT. This gives the protein CASSPLDRGAEAFF. The rearrangement links TRBV18 to TRBJ1-1, with D tentatively TRBD1 (5 bases). The V end lost 1 base, the J end lost 6 bases, and 12 bases lay between the germline ends. Germline V gene sequence: CDR1 KGHSH, CDR2 LQKENI. The CDR3 extends over 14 amino acids.

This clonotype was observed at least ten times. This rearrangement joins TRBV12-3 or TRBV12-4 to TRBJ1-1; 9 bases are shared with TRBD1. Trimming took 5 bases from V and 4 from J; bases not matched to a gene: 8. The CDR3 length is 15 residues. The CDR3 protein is CASSPQMDRGTEAFF. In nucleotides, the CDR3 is TGTGCCAGCAGTCCCCAAATGGACAGGGGCACTGAAGCTTTCTTT.

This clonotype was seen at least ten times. This chain's CDR3 is CASSPIQPRLAGGYSYEQYF. CDR3 nucleotide sequence: TGCGCCAGCAGCCCAATCCAACCGCGACTAGCGGGGGGGTATTCCTACGAGCAGTACTTC. The gene calls are TRBV4-1 and TRBJ2-7; 14 bases line up with TRBD2. V was clipped by 4 bases and J by 1 base; unmatched bases: 15. Germline assignment: CDR1 MGHRA and CDR2 YSYEKL. The CDR3 spans 20 residues.

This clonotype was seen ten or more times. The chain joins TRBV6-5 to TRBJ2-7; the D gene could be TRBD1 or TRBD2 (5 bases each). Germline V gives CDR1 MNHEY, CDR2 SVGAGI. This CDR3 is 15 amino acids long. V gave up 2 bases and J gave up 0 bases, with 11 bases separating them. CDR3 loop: CASSYELGGSYEQYF. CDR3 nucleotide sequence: TGTGCCAGCAGTTACGAGCTTGGGGGCTCCTACGAGCAGTACTTC.

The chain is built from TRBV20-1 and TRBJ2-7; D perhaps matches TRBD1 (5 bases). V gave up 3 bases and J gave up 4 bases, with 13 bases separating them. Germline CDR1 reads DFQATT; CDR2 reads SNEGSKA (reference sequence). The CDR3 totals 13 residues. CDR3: CSASQGSIYEQYF. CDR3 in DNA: TGCAGTGCTAGTCAGGGATCCATTTACGAGCAGTACTTC.

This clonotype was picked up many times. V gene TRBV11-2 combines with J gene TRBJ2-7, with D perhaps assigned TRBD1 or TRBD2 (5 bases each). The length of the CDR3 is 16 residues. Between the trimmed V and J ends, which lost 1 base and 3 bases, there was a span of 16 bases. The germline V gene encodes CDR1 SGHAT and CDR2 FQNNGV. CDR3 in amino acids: CASSLVGTRVGYEQYF. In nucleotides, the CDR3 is TGTGCCAGCAGCTTAGTCGGGACCCGAGTCGGCTACGAGCAGTACTTC.

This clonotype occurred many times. CDR3: CSASRGGGAEAFF. In DNA, the CDR3 is TGCAGTGCTAGCCGCGGGGGGGGGGCTGAAGCTTTCTTT. V gene TRBV20-1 combines with J gene TRBJ1-1; TRBD1 might be the D (5 bases). V lost 3 bases, J lost 6 bases, and 14 bases lay in between. The CDR3 is 13 amino acids. The V gene's germline CDR1 is DFQATT and CDR2 SNEGSKA (reference sequence).

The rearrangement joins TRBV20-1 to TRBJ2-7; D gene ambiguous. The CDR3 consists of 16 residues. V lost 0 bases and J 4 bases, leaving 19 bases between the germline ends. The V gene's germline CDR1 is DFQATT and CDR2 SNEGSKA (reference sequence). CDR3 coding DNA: TGCAGTGCTAGAGATGTTAGCAGGATCGGGCCTTACGAGCAGTACTTC. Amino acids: CSARDVSRIGPYEQYF.

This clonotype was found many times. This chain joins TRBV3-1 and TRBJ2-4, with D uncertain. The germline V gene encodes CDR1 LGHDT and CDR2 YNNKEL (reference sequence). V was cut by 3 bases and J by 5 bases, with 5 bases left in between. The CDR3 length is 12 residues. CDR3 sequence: CASSHLENIQYF. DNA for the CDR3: TGTGCCAGCAGCCACCTCGAAAACATTCAGTACTTC.

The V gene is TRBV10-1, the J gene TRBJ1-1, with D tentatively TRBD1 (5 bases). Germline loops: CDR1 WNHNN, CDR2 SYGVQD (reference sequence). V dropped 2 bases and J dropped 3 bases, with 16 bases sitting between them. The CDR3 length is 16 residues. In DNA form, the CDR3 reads TGCGCCAGCAGTGAGACAGGCCTACCCTGGGACACTGAAGCTTTCTTT. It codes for CASSETGLPWDTEAFF.

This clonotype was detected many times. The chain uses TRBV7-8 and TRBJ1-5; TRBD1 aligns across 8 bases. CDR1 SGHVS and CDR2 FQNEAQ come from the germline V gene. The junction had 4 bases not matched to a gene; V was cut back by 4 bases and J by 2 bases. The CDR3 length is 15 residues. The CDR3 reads CASSSGGAGNQPQHF. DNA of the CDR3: TGTGCCAGCAGCTCAGGGGGCGCAGGCAATCAGCCCCAGCATTTT.

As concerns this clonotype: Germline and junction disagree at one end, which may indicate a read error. The CDR3 nucleotides are TGTGCCAGCAGTTTGGGGGGGGCTTCCCATAATTCACACCTCCACTTT. Translated, it gives CASSLGGASHNSHLHF. The J gene is TRBJ1-6, the V gene TRBV2; possibly TRBD1 for D (6 bases). Germline V gene lookup returns CDR1 SNHLY and CDR2 FYNNEI. CDR3 length: 16 residues. Combining the CDR3 with reference TRBV2 and TRBJ1-6 gives the whole variable domain EPEVTQTPSHQVTQMGQEVILRCVPISNHLYFYWYRQILGQKVEFLVSFYNNEISEKSEIFDDQFSVERPDGSNFTLKIRSTKLEDSAMYFCASSLGGASHNSHLHFGNGTRLTVT.

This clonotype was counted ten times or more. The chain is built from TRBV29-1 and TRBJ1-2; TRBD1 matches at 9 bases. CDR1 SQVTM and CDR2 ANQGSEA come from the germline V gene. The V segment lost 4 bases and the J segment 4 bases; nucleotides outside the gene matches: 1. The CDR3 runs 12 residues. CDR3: CSVGDRVYGYTF. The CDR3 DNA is TGCAGCGTTGGGGACAGGGTCTATGGCTACACCTTC.

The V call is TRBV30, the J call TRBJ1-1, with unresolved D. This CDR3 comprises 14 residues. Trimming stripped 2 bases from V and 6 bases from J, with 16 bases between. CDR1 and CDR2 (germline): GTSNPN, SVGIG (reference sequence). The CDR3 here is CAWSSRSWPAEAFF. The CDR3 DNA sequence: TGTGCCTGGAGTTCGCGTTCTTGGCCAGCTGAAGCTTTCTTT. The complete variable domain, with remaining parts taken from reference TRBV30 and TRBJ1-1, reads SQTIHQWPATLVQPVGSPLSLECTVEGTSNPNLYWYRQAAGRGLQLLFYSVGIGQISSEVPQNLSASRPQDRQFILSSKKLLLSDSGFYLCAWSSRSWPAEAFFGQGTRLTVV.

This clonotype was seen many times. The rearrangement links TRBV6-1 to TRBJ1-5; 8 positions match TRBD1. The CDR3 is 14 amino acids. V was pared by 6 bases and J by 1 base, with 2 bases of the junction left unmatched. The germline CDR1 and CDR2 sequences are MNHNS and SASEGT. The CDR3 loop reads CASRGTGSNQPQHF. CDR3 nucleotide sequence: TGTGCCAGCAGGGGGACAGGAAGCAATCAGCCCCAGCATTTT.

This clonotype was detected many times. This CDR3 reads CSARVLKGAISNQPQHF. The CDR3 nucleotides are TGCAGTGCTAGAGTTCTCAAGGGGGCGATAAGCAATCAGCCCCAGCATTTT. The V gene is TRBV20-1, the J gene TRBJ1-5; 7 bases map to TRBD1. The V gene end was trimmed by 1 base and the J gene end by 1 base; junction bases not matched to a gene: 10. Germline CDR1 and CDR2: DFQATT and SNEGSKA (reference sequence). The CDR3 runs to 17 residues.

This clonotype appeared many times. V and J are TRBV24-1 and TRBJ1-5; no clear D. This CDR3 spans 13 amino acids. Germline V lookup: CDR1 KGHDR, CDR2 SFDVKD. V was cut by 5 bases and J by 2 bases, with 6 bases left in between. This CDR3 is CATSGTGNQPQHF. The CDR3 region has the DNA TGTGCCACCAGTGGTACGGGCAATCAGCCCCAGCATTTT.

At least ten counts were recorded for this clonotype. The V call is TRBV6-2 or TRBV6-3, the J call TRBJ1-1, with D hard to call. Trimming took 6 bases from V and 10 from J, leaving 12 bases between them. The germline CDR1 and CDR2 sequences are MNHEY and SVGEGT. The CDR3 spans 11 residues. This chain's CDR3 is CASRTNSGAFF. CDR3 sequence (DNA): TGTGCCAGCAGGACAAATTCGGGAGCTTTCTTT.

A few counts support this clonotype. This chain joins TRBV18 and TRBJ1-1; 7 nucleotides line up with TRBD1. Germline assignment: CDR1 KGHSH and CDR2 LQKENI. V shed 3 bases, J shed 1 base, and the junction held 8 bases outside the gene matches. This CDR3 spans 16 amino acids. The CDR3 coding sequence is TGTGCCAGCTCACCCGGGACAGCACCGGGGAACACTGAAGCTTTCTTT. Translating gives CASSPGTAPGNTEAFF.